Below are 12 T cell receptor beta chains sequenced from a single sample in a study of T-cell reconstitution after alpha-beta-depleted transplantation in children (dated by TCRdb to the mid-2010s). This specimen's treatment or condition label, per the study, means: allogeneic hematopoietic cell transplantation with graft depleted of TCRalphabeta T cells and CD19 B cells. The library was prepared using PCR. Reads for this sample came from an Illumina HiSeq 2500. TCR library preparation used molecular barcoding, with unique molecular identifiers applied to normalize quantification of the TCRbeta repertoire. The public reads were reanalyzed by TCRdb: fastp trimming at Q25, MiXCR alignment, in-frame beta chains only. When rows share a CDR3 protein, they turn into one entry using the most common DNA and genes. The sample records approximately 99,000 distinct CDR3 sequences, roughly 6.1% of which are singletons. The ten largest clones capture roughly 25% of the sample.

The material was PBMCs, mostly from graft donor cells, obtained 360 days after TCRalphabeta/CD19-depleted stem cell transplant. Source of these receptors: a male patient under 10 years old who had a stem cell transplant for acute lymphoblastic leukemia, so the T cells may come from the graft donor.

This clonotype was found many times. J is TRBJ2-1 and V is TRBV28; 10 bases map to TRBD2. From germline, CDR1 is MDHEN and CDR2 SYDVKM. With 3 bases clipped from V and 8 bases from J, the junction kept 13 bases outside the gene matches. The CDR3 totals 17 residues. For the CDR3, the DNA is TGTGCCAGCAGTTTGCTTGAGGGCTTAGCGGGGGGAGATGAGCAGTTCTTC. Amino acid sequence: CASSLLEGLAGGDEQFF.

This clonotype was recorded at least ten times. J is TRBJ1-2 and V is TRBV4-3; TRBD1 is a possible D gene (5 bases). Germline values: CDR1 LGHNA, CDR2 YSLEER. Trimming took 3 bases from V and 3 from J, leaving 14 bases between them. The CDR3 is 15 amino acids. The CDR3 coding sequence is TGCGCCAGCAGCCAGGACCAGGGCGTAGACTATGGCTACACCTTC. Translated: CASSQDQGVDYGYTF.

Written as DNA, the CDR3 is TGTGCCAGCAGTTCTGGACTAGCGGGAGGGGGGGCAGATACGCAGTATTTT. The encoded protein is CASSSGLAGGGADTQYF. The chain recombines TRBV28 with TRBJ2-3, with TRBD2 identical over 15 bases. After removal of 4 bases from V and 4 bases from J, the junction contained 6 bases not matched to a gene. The CDR3 runs 17 residues. Germline lookup yields CDR1 MDHEN and CDR2 SYDVKM.

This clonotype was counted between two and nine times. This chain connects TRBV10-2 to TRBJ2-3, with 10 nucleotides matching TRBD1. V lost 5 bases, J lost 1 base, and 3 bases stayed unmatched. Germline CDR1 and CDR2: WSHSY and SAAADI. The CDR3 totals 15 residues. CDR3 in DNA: TGCGCCAGCAGTCGGGACAGGGGAGGCACAGATACGCAGTATTTT. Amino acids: CASSRDRGGTDTQYF.

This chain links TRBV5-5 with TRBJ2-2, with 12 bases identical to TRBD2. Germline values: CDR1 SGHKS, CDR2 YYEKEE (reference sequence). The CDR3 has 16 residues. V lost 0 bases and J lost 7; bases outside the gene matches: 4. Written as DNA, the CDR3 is TGTGCCAGCAGCTTGGCCCTAGCGGGAGGGTACGGGGAGCTGTTTTTT. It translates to CASSLALAGGYGELFF.

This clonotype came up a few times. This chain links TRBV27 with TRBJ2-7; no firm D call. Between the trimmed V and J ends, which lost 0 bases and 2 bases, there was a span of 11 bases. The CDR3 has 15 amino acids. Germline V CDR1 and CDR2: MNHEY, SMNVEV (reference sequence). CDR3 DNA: TGTGCCAGCAGTTTATCGCGGTCCGGCACCTACGAGCAGTACTTC. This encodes CASSLSRSGTYEQYF.

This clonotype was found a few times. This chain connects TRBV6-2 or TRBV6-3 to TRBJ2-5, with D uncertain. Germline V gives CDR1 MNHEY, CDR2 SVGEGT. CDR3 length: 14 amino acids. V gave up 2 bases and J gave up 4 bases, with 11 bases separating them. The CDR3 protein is CASSYPRWGETQYF. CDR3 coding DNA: TGTGCCAGCAGTTACCCCCGTTGGGGAGAGACCCAGTACTTC.

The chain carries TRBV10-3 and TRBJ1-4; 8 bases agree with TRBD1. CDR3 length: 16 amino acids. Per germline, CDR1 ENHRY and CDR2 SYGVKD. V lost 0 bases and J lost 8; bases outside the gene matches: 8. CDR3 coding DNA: TGTGCCATCAGTGAGTCAAGGACAGGGTTAAACGAAAAACTGTTTTTT. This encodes CAISESRTGLNEKLFF.

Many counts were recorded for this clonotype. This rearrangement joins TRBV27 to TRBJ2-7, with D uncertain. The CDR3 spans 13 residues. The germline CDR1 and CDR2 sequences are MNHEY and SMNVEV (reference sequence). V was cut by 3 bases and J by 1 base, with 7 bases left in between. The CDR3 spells CASSFGPSYEQYF. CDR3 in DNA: TGTGCCAGCAGTTTCGGGCCGTCCTACGAGCAGTACTTC.

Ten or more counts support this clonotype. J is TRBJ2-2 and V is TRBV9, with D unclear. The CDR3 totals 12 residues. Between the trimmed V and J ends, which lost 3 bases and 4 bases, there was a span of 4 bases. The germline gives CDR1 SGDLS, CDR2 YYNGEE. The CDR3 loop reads CASSDGTGELFF. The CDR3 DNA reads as TGTGCCAGCAGCGACGGCACCGGGGAGCTGTTTTTT.

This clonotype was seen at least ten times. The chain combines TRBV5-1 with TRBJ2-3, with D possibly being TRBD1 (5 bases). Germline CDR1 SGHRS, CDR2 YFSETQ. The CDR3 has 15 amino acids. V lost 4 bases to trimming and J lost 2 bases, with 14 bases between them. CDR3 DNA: TGCGCCAGCAGCAAACTCCAGGGTAACACAGATACGCAGTATTTT. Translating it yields CASSKLQGNTDTQYF. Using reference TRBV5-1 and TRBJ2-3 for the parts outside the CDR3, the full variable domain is KAGVTQTPRYLIKTRGQQVTLSCSPISGHRSVSWYQQTPGQGLQFLFEYFSETQRNKGNFPGRFSGRQFSNSRSEMNVSTLELGDSALYLCASSKLQGNTDTQYFGPGTRLTVL.

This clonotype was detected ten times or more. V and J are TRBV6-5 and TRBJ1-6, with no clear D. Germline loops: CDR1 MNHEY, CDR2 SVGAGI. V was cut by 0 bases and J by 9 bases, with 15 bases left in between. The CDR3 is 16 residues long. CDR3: CASSYSRRVIGSPLHF. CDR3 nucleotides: TGTGCCAGCAGTTACTCGAGGAGGGTCATAGGTTCACCCCTCCACTTT.